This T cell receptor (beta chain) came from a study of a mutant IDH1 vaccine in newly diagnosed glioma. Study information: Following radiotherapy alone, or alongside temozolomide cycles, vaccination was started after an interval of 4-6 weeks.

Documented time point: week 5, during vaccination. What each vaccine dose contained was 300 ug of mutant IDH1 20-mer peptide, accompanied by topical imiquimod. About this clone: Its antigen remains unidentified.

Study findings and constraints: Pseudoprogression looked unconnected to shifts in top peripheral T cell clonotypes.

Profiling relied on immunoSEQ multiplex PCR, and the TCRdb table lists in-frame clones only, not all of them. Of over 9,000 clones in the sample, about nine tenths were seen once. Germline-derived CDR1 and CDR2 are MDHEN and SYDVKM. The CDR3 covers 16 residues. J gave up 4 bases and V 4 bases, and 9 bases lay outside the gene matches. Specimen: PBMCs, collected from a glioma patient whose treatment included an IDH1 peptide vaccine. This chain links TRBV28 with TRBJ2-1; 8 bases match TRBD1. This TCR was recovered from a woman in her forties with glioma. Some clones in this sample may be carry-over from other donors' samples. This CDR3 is CASSSGRQGLYNEQFF. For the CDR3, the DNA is TGTGCCAGCAGTTCTGGTAGACAGGGGCTTTACAATGAGCAGTTCTTC.